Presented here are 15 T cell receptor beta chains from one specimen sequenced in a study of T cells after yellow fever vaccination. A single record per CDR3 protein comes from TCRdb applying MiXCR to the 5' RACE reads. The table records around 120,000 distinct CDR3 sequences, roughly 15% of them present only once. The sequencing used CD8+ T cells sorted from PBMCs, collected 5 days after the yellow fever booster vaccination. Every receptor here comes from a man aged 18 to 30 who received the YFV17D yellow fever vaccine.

CDR3 nucleotide sequence: TGTGCCAGTAGTCGAGGTGGGATTACAAACACTGAAGCTTTCTTT. The encoded protein is CASSRGGITNTEAFF. V is TRBV19 and J is TRBJ1-1, with D hard to call. Germline loops: CDR1 LNHDA, CDR2 SQIVND (reference sequence). The CDR3 is made up of 15 amino acids. V was trimmed by 5 bases and J by 2 bases, leaving 15 bases between them.

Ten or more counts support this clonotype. CDR3 amino acids: CASSQDRTGGADTQYF. The CDR3 bases are TGCGCCAGCAGCCAAGATCGGACAGGGGGCGCGGATACGCAGTATTTT. The J gene is TRBJ2-3, the V gene TRBV4-3; 11 nucleotides line up with TRBD1. Germline trimming cut 0 bases from V and 6 bases from J; bases unmatched to any gene: 5. This CDR3 region has 16 residues. The germline V gene encodes CDR1 LGHNA and CDR2 YSLEER.

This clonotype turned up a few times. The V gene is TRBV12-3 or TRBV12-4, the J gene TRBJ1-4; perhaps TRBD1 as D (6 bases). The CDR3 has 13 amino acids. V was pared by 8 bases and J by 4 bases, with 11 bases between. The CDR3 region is CASRTALNEKLFF. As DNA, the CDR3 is TGTGCCAGCCGGACAGCGCTTAATGAAAAACTGTTTTTT.

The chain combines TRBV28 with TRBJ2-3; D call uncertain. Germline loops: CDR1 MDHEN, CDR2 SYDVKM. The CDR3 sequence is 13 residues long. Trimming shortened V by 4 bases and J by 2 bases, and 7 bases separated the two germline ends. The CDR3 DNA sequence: TGTGCCAGCAGTTGGACCGCCACAGATACGCAGTATTTT. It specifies CASSWTATDTQYF.

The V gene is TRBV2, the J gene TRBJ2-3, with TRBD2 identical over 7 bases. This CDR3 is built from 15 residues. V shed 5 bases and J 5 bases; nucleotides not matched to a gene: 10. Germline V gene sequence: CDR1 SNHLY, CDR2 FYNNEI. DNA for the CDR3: TGTGCCAGCAGTCAGACCAGCGGGGCTGGAGATACGCAGTATTTT. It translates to CASSQTSGAGDTQYF. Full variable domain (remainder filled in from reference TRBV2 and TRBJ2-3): EPEVTQTPSHQVTQMGQEVILRCVPISNHLYFYWYRQILGQKVEFLVSFYNNEISEKSEIFDDQFSVERPDGSNFTLKIRSTKLEDSAMYFCASSQTSGAGDTQYFGPGTRLTVL.

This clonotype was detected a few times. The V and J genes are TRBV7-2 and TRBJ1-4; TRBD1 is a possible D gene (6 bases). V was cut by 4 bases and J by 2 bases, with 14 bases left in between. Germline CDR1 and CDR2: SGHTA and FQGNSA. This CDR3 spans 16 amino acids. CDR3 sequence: CASSYYREATNEKLFF. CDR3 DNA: TGTGCCAGCAGCTATTACAGGGAGGCGACTAATGAAAAACTGTTTTTT.

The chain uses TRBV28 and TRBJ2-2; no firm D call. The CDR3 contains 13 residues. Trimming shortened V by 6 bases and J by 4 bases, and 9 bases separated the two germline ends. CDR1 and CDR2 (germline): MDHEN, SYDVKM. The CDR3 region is CASSVTGTGELFF. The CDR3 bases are TGTGCCAGCAGCGTGACCGGCACCGGGGAGCTGTTTTTT.

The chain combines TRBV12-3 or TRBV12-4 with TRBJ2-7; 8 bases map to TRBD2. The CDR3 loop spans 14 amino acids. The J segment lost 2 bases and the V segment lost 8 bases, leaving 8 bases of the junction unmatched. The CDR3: CASGFLAGTYEQYF. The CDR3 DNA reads TGTGCCAGCGGGTTTCTAGCGGGTACCTACGAGCAGTACTTC.

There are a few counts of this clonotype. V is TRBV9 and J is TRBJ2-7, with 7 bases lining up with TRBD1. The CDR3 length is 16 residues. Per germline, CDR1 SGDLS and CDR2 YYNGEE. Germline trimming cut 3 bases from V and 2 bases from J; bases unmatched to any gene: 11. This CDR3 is CASSAPGLTGTYEQYF. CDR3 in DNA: TGTGCCAGCAGCGCGCCCGGGCTGACAGGGACCTACGAGCAGTACTTC.

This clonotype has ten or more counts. CDR3 sequence: CASSDGWASDEQFF. The CDR3 DNA reads TGTGCCAGCAGCGACGGCTGGGCTAGCGATGAGCAGTTCTTC. The gene calls are TRBV5-5 and TRBJ2-1; D is possibly TRBD2 (6 bases). V gave up 4 bases and J gave up 8 bases, with 16 bases separating them. CDR1 is SGHKS, CDR2 YYEKEE, per germline (reference sequence). CDR3 length: 14 residues.

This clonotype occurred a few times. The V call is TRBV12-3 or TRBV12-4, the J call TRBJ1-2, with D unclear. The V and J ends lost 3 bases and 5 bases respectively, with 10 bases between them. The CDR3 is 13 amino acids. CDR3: CASSFETGYGYTF. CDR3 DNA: TGTGCCAGCAGTTTCGAAACGGGGTATGGCTACACCTTC.

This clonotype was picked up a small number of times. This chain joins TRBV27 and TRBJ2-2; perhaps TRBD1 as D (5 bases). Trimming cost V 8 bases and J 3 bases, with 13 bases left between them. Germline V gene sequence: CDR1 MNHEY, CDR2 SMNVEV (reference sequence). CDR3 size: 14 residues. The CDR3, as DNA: TGTGCCAGCCATCAGGGTGTAGACACCGGGGAGCTGTTTTTT. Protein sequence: CASHQGVDTGELFF.

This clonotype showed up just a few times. The CDR3 DNA follows: TGCGCCAGCAGCCAAGATCCCCAGGGGTCTAGCACAGATACGCAGTATTTT. Protein product: CASSQDPQGSSTDTQYF. This sequence joins TRBV4-3 and TRBJ2-3; possible D gene TRBD1, 6 bases. V was trimmed by 0 bases and J by 0 bases, leaving 13 bases between them. The CDR3 extends over 17 amino acids. Germline V gives CDR1 LGHNA, CDR2 YSLEER.

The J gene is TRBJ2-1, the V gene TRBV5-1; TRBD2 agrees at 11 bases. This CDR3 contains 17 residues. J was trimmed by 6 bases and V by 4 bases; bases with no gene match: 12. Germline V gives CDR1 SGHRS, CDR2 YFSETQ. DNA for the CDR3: TGCGCCAGCAGCCTACGCCAGGGACTAGCGGCATCCAATGAGCAGTTCTTC. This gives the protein CASSLRQGLAASNEQFF.

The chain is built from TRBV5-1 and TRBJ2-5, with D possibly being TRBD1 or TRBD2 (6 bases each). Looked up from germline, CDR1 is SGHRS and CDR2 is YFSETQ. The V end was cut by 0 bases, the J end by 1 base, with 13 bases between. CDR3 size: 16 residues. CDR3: CASSLEGGSLQETQYF. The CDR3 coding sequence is TGCGCCAGCAGCTTGGAGGGGGGCAGTCTCCAAGAGACCCAGTACTTC.